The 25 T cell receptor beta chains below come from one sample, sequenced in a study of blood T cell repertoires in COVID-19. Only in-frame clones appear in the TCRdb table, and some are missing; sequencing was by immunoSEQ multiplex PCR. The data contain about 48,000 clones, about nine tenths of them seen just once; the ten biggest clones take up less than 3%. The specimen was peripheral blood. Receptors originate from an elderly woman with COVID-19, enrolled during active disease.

The CDR3 protein is CASSRLRYSRGVGTEAFF. The CDR3 nucleotides are TGTGCCAGCAGCCGACTGAGGTATAGCAGGGGGGTCGGCACTGAAGCTTTCTTT. The V call is TRBV7-9, the J call TRBJ1-1, with 7 bases matching TRBD1. The CDR3 has 18 amino acids. Looked up from germline, CDR1 is SEHNR and CDR2 is FQNEAQ (reference sequence). J gave up 4 bases and V 5 bases, and 19 bases lay outside the gene matches.

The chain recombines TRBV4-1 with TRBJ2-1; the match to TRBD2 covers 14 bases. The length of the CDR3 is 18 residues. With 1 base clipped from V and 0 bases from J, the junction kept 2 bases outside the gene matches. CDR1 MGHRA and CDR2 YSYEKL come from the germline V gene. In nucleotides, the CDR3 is TGCGCCAGCAGCCAAGGACTAGCGGGGGGGAGCTCCTACAATGAGCAGTTCTTC. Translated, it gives CASSQGLAGGSSYNEQFF.

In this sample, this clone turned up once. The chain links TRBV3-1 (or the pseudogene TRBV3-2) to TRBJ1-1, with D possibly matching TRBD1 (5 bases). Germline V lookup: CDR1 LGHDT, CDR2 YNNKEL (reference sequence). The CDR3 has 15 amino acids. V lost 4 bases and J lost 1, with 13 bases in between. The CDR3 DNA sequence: TGTGCCAGCAGCCCTCGGACCGGACAGAACACTGAAGCTTTCTTT. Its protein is CASSPRTGQNTEAFF.

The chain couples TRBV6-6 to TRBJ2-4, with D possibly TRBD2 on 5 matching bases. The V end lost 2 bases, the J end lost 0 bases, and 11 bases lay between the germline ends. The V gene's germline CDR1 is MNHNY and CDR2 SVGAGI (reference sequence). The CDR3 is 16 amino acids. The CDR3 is CASSYLLAEAKNIQYF. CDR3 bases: TGTGCCAGCAGTTACCTGCTAGCAGAAGCCAAAAACATTCAGTACTTC.

CDR3 loop: CASGTAQETQYF. In nucleotides, the CDR3 is TGTGCCAGTGGGACAGCCCAAGAGACCCAGTACTTC. The rearrangement links TRBV28 to TRBJ2-5, with TRBD1 matching over 7 bases. CDR3 size: 12 residues. CDR1 is MDHEN and CDR2 is SYDVKM in the germline V gene. The V and J ends lost 9 bases and 1 base, in that order; junction bases with no gene match: 2.

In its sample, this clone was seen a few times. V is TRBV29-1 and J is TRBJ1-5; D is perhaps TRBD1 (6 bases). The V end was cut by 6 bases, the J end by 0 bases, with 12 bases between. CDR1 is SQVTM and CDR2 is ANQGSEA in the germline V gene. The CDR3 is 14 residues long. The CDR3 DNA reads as TGCAGCGTCCGGACAGCCGATAGCAATCAGCCCCAGCATTTT. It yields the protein CSVRTADSNQPQHF. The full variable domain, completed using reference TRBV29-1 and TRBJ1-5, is SAVISQKPSRDICQRGTSLTIQCQVDSQVTMMFWYRQQPGQSLTLIATANQGSEATYESGFVIDKFPISRPNLTFSTLTVSNMSPEDSSIYLCSVRTADSNQPQHFGDGTRLSIL.

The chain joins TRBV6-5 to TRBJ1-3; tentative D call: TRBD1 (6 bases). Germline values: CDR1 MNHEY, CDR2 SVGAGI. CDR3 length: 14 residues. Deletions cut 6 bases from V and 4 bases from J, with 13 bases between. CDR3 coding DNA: TGTGCCAGCAGACAACAGGGTTACGGAAACACCATATATTTT. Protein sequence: CASRQQGYGNTIYF.

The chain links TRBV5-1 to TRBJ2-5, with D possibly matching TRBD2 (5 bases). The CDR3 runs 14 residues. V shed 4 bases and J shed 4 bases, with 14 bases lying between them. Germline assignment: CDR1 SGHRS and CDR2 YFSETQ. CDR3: CASSSRGLGETQYF. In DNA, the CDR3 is TGCGCCAGCAGCAGTCGGGGATTGGGAGAGACCCAGTACTTC. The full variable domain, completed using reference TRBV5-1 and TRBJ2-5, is KAGVTQTPRYLIKTRGQQVTLSCSPISGHRSVSWYQQTPGQGLQFLFEYFSETQRNKGNFPGRFSGRQFSNSRSEMNVSTLELGDSALYLCASSSRGLGETQYFGPGTRLLVL.

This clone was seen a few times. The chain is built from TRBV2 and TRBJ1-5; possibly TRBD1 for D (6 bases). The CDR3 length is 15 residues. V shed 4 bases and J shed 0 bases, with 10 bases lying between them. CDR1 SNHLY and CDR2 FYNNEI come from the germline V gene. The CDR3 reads CASSVQGHSNQPQHF. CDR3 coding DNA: TGTGCCAGCAGTGTCCAGGGACATAGCAATCAGCCCCAGCATTTT.

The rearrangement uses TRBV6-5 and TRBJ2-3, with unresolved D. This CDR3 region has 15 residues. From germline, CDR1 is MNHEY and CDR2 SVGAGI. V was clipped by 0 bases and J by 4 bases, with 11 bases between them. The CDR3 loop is CASSYSRRPPDTQYF. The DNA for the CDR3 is TGTGCCAGCAGTTACTCGCGTCGCCCCCCAGATACGCAGTATTTT.

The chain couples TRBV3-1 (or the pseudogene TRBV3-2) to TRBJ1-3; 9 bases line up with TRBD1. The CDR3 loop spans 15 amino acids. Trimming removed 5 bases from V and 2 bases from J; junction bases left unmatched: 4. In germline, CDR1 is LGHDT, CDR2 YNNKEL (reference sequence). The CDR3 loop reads CASSMDRGTGNTIYF. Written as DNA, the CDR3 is TGTGCCAGCAGCATGGACAGGGGTACTGGAAACACCATATATTTT.

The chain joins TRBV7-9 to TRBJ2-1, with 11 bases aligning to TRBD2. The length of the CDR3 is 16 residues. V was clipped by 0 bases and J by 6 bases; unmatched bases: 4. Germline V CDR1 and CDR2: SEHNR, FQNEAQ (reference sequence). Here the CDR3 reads CASSLAAGLAGNEQFF. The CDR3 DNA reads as TGTGCCAGCAGCTTAGCGGCAGGACTAGCGGGCAATGAGCAGTTCTTC.

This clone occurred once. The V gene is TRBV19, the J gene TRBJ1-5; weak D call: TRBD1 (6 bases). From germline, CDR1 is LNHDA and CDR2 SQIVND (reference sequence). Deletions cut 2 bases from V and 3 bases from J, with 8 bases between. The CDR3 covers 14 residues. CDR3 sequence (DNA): TGTGCCAGTAGTATACCAGGGGTCAATCAGCCCCAGCATTTT. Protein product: CASSIPGVNQPQHF.

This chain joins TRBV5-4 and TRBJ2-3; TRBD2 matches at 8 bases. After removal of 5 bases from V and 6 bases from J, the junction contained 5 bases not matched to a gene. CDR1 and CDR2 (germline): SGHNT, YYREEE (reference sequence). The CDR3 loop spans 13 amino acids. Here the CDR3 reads CASSLAGSDTQYF. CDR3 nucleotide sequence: TGTGCCAGCAGTTTAGCGGGATCGGATACGCAGTATTTT.

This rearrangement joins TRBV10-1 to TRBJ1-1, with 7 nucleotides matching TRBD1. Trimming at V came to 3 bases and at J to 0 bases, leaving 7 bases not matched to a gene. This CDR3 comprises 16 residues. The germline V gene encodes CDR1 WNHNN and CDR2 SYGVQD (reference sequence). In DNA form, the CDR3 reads TGCGCCAGCAGTGATTCCGAGGGGGCCTTGAACACTGAAGCTTTCTTT. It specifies CASSDSEGALNTEAFF.

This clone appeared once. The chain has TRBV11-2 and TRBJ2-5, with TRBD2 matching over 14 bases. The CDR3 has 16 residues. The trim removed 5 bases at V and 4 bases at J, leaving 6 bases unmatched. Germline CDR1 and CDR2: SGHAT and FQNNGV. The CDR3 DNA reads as TGTGCCAGCAGCCCGGGACTAGCGGGAGTTGGAGAGACCCAGTACTTC. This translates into CASSPGLAGVGETQYF.

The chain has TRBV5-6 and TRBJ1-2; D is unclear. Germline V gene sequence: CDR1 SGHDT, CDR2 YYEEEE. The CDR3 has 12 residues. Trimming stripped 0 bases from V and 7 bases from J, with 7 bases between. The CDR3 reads CASSLVHGGYTF. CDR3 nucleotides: TGTGCCAGCAGCTTGGTACATGGTGGCTACACCTTC.

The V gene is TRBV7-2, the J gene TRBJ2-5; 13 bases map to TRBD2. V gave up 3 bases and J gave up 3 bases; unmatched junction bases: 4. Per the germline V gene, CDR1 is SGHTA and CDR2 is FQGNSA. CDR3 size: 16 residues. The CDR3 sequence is CASSLGTSGIKETQYF. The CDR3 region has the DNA TGTGCCAGCAGCTTGGGGACTAGCGGGATAAAAGAGACCCAGTACTTC.

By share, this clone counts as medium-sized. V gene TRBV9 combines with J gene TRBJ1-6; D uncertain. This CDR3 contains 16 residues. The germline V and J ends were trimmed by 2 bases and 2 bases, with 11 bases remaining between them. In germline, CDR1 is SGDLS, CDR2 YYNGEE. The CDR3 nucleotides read TGTGCCAGCAGCGTCGAGGGCTTCACCTATAATTCACCCCTCCACTTT. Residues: CASSVEGFTYNSPLHF.

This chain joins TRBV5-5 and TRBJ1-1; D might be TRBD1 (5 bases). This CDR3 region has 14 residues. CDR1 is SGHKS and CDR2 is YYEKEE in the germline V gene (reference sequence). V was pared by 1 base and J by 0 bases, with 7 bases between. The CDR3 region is CASSLWGVNTEAFF. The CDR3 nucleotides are TGTGCCAGCAGCTTGTGGGGGGTGAACACTGAAGCTTTCTTT.

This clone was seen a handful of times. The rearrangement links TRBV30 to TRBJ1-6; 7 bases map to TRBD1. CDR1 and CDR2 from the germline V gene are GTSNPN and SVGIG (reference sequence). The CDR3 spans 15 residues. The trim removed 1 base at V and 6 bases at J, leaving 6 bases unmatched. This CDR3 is CAWSGQGGVNSPLHF. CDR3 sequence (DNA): TGTGCCTGGAGTGGGCAGGGGGGAGTTAATTCACCCCTCCACTTT.

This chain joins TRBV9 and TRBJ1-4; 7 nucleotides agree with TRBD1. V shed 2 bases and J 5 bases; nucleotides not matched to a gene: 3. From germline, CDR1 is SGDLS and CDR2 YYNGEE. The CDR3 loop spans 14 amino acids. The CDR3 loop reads CASSVTGKNEKLFF. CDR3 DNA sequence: TGTGCCAGCAGCGTGACAGGGAAAAATGAAAAACTGTTTTTT.

This CDR3 reads CASSPSSGRSHEQYF. The CDR3 coding sequence is TGTGCCAGCAGCCCATCCAGCGGGAGGTCCCACGAGCAGTACTTC. The J gene is TRBJ2-7, the V gene TRBV5-4; the match to TRBD2 covers 9 bases. CDR1 SGHNT and CDR2 YYREEE come from the germline V gene (reference sequence). This CDR3 region has 15 residues. Trimming removed 4 bases from V and 5 bases from J; junction bases left unmatched: 10.

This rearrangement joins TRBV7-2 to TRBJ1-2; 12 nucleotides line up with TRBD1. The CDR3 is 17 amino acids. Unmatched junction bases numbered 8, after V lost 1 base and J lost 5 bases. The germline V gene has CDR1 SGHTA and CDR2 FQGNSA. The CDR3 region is CASSLVGTGGANYGYTF. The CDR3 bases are TGTGCCAGCAGCTTAGTAGGGACAGGGGGCGCGAATTATGGCTACACCTTC.

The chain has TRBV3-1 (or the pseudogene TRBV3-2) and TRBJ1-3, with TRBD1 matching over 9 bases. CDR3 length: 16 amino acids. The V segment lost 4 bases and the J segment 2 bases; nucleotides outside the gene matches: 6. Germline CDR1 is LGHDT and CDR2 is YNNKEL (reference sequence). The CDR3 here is CASSPAGTGTGNTIYF. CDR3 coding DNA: TGTGCCAGCAGCCCAGCCGGGACAGGGACTGGAAACACCATATATTTT.